This T cell receptor beta chain was recorded in a study of blood T cells in healthy people across ages (dated by TCRdb to about 2015). Concerning the study at large: In model experiments, roughly one uniquely barcoded TCR beta cDNA molecule per two T cells was captured by template switching. Using deep sequencing normalized with unique cDNA molecular identifiers, the study measured how TCR beta repertoire diversity changes with age. The donors were split into four age groups: young (average around 17 years), middle-aged (more than 35), aged (about 56) and long-lived (roughly 80). To avoid experimental bias, donors of different ages were distributed randomly across sequencing lanes. The study analyzed two additional independent replicas of 1 million unique cDNA reads from the same blood draw for two donors, one aged 18 to 30 and one aged 80 or older.

Systemically healthy Caucasian individuals from Russia, 35 to 40 in total and aged roughly 6 to 100 years, were included as donors. Around 10 milliliters of peripheral blood were collected from each donor into EDTA-treated Vacutainer tubes. Ficoll-Paque density-gradient centrifugation was used to isolate PBMCs, with at least 6 million per sample. Total RNA was extracted from PBMCs with Trizol reagent, with at least 5.5 micrograms obtained per sample. Naive CD45RAhigh/CD27high T cell percentages were measured by flow cytometry on a PBMC aliquot from every donor. This clonotype has at least ten counts. Its cognate antigen has yet to be identified. It has no much larger one-base neighbor in the sample; base qualities were not kept. Libraries were made using 5' RACE. Sequenced using an Illumina HiSeq 2500. The second PCR ran for about 6 to 11 cycles and used a J-beta primer mix along with a sample-barcoded 5' primer. Each TCR beta cDNA molecule received a unique molecular identifier from a template-switch 5' adaptor carrying 12 random nucleotides. At least 2.5 million CDR3-containing paired-end reads were obtained from each sample. All of the RNA was converted into first-strand cDNA using the Mint cDNA synthesis kit, with a TRBC-specific oligonucleotide serving as the primer. Following uracil-DNA glycosylase treatment, a first 18-cycle PCR with universal primers M1SS and BC2_uni_R was performed on all cDNA. In the source study's methods: Each sample was normalized by randomly selecting 1 million high-quality reads, each carrying a distinct molecular identifier. Reads with shared molecular identifiers were discarded instead of being binned into consensus sequences. CDR3 identification, clonotype clustering and error correction used MiTCR with a Q25 quality threshold and the strictest error-elimination algorithm. A nonparametric unseen species model using Euler transformation provided a lower-bound estimate of total TCR beta diversity. The raw public data were reprocessed by TCRdb itself: fastp quality trimming at Q25, MiXCR clonotype calling, in-frame beta chains only. Every entry covers one CDR3 protein and lists the most common genes and DNA from its rows. TCRdb's processing, not the authors' own work, is the source of the V and J calls. The sample has some 1.7 million distinct CDR3 sequences on record, roughly 28% of them singletons. The ten largest clonotypes hold approximately 7.7% of the sample.

Overall results and qualifications from the work: Observed TCR beta diversity correlated strongly with the percentage of naive T cells measured by flow cytometry. Compared with the aged group, the long-lived group had more naive CD4+ T cells, fewer expanded clones and increased TCR diversity, suggesting age selection. The CMV infection status of donors was not known, potentially confounding age-related changes in expanded clonotypes. Estimates of total diversity based on one million sequenced T cells were regarded as lower bounds and as underestimates. As age increased, observed TCR beta diversity per million T cells dropped in a roughly linear way, and a significant reduction was already evident by age around 41. Because profiling used bulk unsorted PBMCs, naive and antigen-experienced compartments could not be compared conclusively.

V is pared back by 0 bases and J by 4 bases, with 7 bases lying between the germline termini. The CDR3 contains 13 residues, cysteine and phenylalanine counted. Left in the record is the CDR3 DNA by itself, 39 bases read in frame from the first base. Based on the germline V gene, the CDR1 and CDR2 sequences are SGHRS and YFSETQ. The sequenced sample consisted of blood. Rearrangement joined TRBV5-1 to TRBJ2-5, with the D gene too uncertain to name. This TCR came from a woman between 25 and 40 years old in good health. The CDR3 region reads CASSLVFGETQYF. Read as DNA, the sequence is TGCGCCAGCAGCTTGGTGTTTGGAGAGACCCAGTACTTC.